The 5 T cell receptor beta chains reported below all come from one sample, sequenced in a study of early T cells in non-severe SARS-CoV-2 infection. Each CDR3 protein is one row after TCRdb ran MiXCR on the 5' RACE reads. The table has tens of thousands of distinct CDR3 sequences, around 16% seen once; the top ten hold roughly 4.7%. The specimen was whole blood, collected at baseline. These receptors all come from an adult who was a healthcare worker with PCR-confirmed SARS-CoV-2 infection or an uninfected control (not recorded which).

In this sample, this clonotype turned up a few times. This rearrangement joins TRBV30 to TRBJ2-2; no reliable D call. V was shortened by 4 bases and J by 6 bases, with 18 bases between the two germline ends. CDR1 is GTSNPN, CDR2 SVGIG, per germline (reference sequence). The CDR3 loop spans 15 amino acids. CDR3 nucleotides: TGTGCCTGGACCCCCAGTGTCACGTATGCCGGGGAGCTGTTTTTT. Translated, it gives CAWTPSVTYAGELFF.

This clonotype was found a few times. The chain links TRBV19 to TRBJ2-7; 9 nucleotides agree with TRBD1. Germline V gives CDR1 LNHDA, CDR2 SQIVND (reference sequence). The CDR3 runs to 14 residues. The CDR3 here is CGTSPGQGTSEQYF. As DNA, the CDR3 is TGTGGCACTAGCCCCGGACAGGGGACGAGCGAGCAGTACTTC.

Only a few counts were recorded for this clonotype. The CDR3 region is CAWSVLENTEAFF. The DNA for the CDR3 is TGTGCCTGGAGTGTATTGGAGAACACTGAAGCTTTCTTT. The chain links TRBV30 to TRBJ1-1; D is unresolved. Trimming cost V 0 bases and J 1 base, with 6 bases left between them. Per the germline V gene, CDR1 is GTSNPN and CDR2 is SVGIG (reference sequence). The CDR3 length is 13 residues.

This clonotype was seen many times. J is TRBJ1-2 and V is TRBV12-3 or TRBV12-4, with no clear D. The CDR3 length is 14 residues. V was shortened by 3 bases and J by 10 bases, with 18 bases between the two germline ends. The CDR3, as DNA: TGTGCCAGCAGTTTGACAAGTTTCAGGACCCTCTACACCTTC. Encoded protein: CASSLTSFRTLYTF.

The rearrangement uses TRBV12-3 or TRBV12-4 and TRBJ2-7, with a weak D call TRBD2 (5 bases). The CDR3 totals 12 residues. Trimming shortened V by 5 bases and J by 5 bases, and 10 bases separated the two germline ends. The CDR3 loop reads CASSPTRNEQYF. CDR3 DNA sequence: TGTGCCAGCAGTCCTACTAGAAACGAGCAGTACTTC.